Given below is one T cell receptor (beta chain) in context. What antigen it recognizes has not been identified. There are no base qualities to consult, and no much larger clone falls within one base. The sample is drawn from a study of cytomegalovirus exposure and HLA in healthy donors (dated by TCRdb to 2016 to 2017). Study-wide context: In an earlier analysis of roughly 500 of the donors, about 260 Gb of sequence data and 95 million to 130 million unique TCR beta sequences from some 170 million T cells were reported. HLA typing included class I and class II loci at four-digit resolution. Alongside the repertoire data, information on donor age, sex, ethnicity and CMV serostatus was compiled. Every repertoire in the discovery cohort had been generated on one and the same sequencing platform. The study aimed to test whether cataloging public T cell receptors could reveal signatures of past pathogen exposure. The later analysis used no new phenotypic data to find candidate immune exposures, relying instead on TCR beta sequences and their occurrence across donors. Approximately 310 gigabases of sequencing data and approximately 85 million unique TCR sequences were included in an early release covering roughly 600 HLA-typed donors. An earlier analysis of about 600 of the donors used high-throughput TCR beta sequencing to judge whether each TCR beta V gene segment behaved as functional or pseudogenic. Typing coverage differed by locus: A, B, C, DRB1 and DQB1 were typed in roughly 629-640 donors, DQA1 in 522, DPA1 in approximately 610, and DPB1 in 450 to 490. Across about 370 genotyped donors of the cohort, an average of roughly 200,000 unique TCR beta nucleotide sequences per donor were sequenced, and roughly 20% of those sequences were non-productive. A later genetic analysis took genome-wide SNP genotypes for about 55% of the roughly 700 donors and used that subset as a discovery cohort. The genetic ancestry cluster associated with self-reported Caucasian donors included 70% to 85% of the approximately 400 genotyped donors. To predict cytomegalovirus infection status, the study brought together high-throughput TCR immunosequencing, statistical association of individual TCRs with disease status, and machine learning. The T cell repertoires of about 700 subjects were profiled by immunosequencing and related to cytomegalovirus serostatus. A handful of DR-DQ haplotypes were handled as single units for association and clustering because linkage in the cohort was strong. A separate validation cohort of roughly 130 different subjects was used in addition to the roughly 700-subject first cohort. In a later analysis, previously published TCR beta repertoires from 550 to 750 donors were re-analyzed and high-resolution HLA genotyping was added so that TCR occurrence patterns could be studied.

The cohort was made up of several hundred healthy bone marrow donors. Cohort members were all nominally healthy when sampled, although unrecorded immune exposures were likely present. The donor tested CMV seronegative and was one of the 352 seronegative cohort members. A peripheral blood sample was provided by each donor, and peripheral blood mononuclear cells were used for TCR beta sequencing. Genomic DNA extraction from the blood cell samples was performed with the Qiagen DNeasy Blood Extraction Kit. What the research found in general, with its limitations: A further reported finding was that TCR beta sequences accurately predicted the HLA-A and HLA-B alleles for most subjects in the first cohort. In an earlier analysis of under 600 of the donors, most TCR beta V segments were observed in productive rearrangements about 87% or about 30% of the time, broadly matching IMGT annotations. A later genetic analysis associated a missense DCLRE1C variant with V-gene and J-gene trimming of TCR beta chains, and an independent cohort replicated the association. A cluster of highly shared sequence variants was judged likely to represent a technical artifact of the sequencing pipeline. A later analysis found that TCR association rates varied across HLA loci, with DRB1 alleles showing the most associated TCRs and HLA-C alleles the fewest. Three of the identified cytomegalovirus-associated TCR beta chains were confirmed in vitro to be specific for cytomegalovirus antigens. Specific HLA alleles were associated with around 18,000 TCR beta sequences at a false discovery rate of 0.05 in a later analysis. The cohort was sequenced for TCR beta chains only, and without alpha or paired-chain data the features that could be detected were limited. Linkage disequilibrium might explain the correlated functional status among segregating V segments, but an unknown experimental factor could not be ruled out. The earlier analysis of 450 to 700 of the donors excluded some 15 rarely observed V segments, including chromosome 9 orphons, because counts were too low. A later genetic analysis reported fewer N-insertions in productive TCRs among donors in an Asian-associated ancestry cluster than the approximately 670-donor mean. Most TCR sequences were seen in very few donors, while some public TCRs were found in many individuals. Some IMGT-functional V segments, including TRBV6-2 and TRBV6-3, could not be distinguished by the 87-base-pair reads and were therefore excluded. A later analysis found that most CMV-associated TCR beta chains appeared HLA-restricted, with HLA associations seemingly driven largely by CMV exposure. The authors suggested that the approach could potentially be generalized to other disease states and immunological phenotypes. The study gave a list of roughly 150 TCR beta chains associated with cytomegalovirus. Because HLA typing was unavailable for some donors at each locus, only the typed subset was used in association tests. In both the original and validation cohorts, the classifier was reported to diagnose cytomegalovirus status with high specificity and sensitivity. Strong co-occurrence of HLA alleles, especially DR and DQ, made assigning TCR associations to individual alleles difficult. A later analysis found that HLA-associated TCR beta chains were more clonally expanded and had lower generation probabilities than equally common non-associated chains. CMV serostatus was the only immune exposure information available for the cohort. According to a later analysis, parvovirus B19, influenza, CMV and Epstein-Barr virus appeared linked to several top co-occurrence clusters. The presence/absence analyses assumed that sequencing depth was roughly uniform across donors, and that assumption may not be true.

V and J are trimmed by 5 bases and 7 bases, and the gene matches miss 14 bases of the junction. The CDR3, cysteine through phenylalanine, is 16 amino acids long. The kept DNA is CDR3 alone, 48 bases in frame from the first base. The germline V gene gives CDR1 as SGHDN and CDR2 as FVKESK. The library was generated by the immunoSEQ multiplex PCR assay. A mixture of 60 forward primers for TCR Vbeta segments and 13 reverse primers for TCR Jbeta segments was used in the multiplex PCR. A multiplex PCR assay on genomic DNA amplified the CDR3 region of rearranged TCR beta genes. On the Illumina HiSeq System, the amplified TCR beta libraries were sequenced as 87-base-pair reads. Per the original workflow: A later analysis tallied 70 million to 100 million unique TCR beta chains across the 666 repertoires, and about 12 million of those chains were shared by two or more donors. Raw reads were error-corrected and collapsed into unique sequences by a nearest-neighbor algorithm in which closely related sequences were merged to remove PCR and sequencing errors. To assign V, D and J gene segments, CDR3 sequences were aligned to IMGT reference sequences. For a sequence to be retained, a match of at least six nucleotides was required to both a V gene segment and a J gene segment. Rearrangements were called productive when the CDR3 lacked stop codons and stayed in frame with V and J; all others were non-productive. Following IMGT convention, CDR3 was defined as the stretch from the second conserved V-encoded cysteine to the conserved J-encoded phenylalanine. The earlier analysis of some 540 of the donors excluded any sequence lacking an unambiguous match to a single V gene segment. An earlier analysis of roughly 590 of the donors called V segments functional above 56.7% productive rearrangements and segregating when the between-donor standard deviation exceeded 5%. A statistical classification framework was built to diagnose cytomegalovirus status from the catalog of TCR beta chain sequences. In a later analysis, TCR nucleotide sequences were compared against IMGT/GENE-DB human TR gene sequences so that V and J genes could be assigned. A later analysis assigned CDR3 sequences and most-parsimonious VDJ recombination scenarios with the TCRdist pipeline. A later analysis defined each TCR beta chain by its CDR3 amino acid sequence plus V-gene family, and excluded reads lacking a unique V-gene family. A later analysis removed 550 to 700 highly shared, low-generation-probability nucleotide sequences to deal with suspected cross-contamination and a sequencing artifact. For each public chain, a later analysis derived a clonal expansion index from normalized ranks of inferred template counts within each repertoire. In a later analysis, generation probabilities were computed with a VDJ recombination model fitted to out-of-frame rearrangements, and the resulting probabilities were checked against IGoR. In a later analysis, hypergeometric tests were used to score TCR-TCR, TCR-HLA and TCR-CMV co-occurrence, with a repertoire-size bias correction applied to TCR pairs. False discovery rates were estimated in a later analysis by permuting HLA or CMV assignments 20 times. In a later analysis, co-occurring TCRs were grouped using DBSCAN, and TCRdist sequence similarity was added for clustering within HLA-allele-positive subsets. For co-occurrence clustering, repertoires with fewer than 30,000 or more than 120,000 public chains were excluded, along with roughly 5 repertoires with anomalous nucleotide sharing. TCRdb's version of the immuneACCESS table is confined to in-frame rearrangements and falls short of the full clone set. An unresolved V gene accounts for under half of the shortfall where checked; the remainder is of unknown origin. Clonal size and the V and J genes are those of that table, whereas D and trimming came from the DNA. The sample table lists 100,000 or so clones, roughly 83% of them with a count of one. The biggest ten clones account for about 2% of the sample.

The V and J segments used are TRBV14 and TRBJ1-2; TRBD1 lines up with 9 middle nucleotides. Sequenced sample: PBMCs. The sequence was obtained from a man between 18 and 35 years old in good health and CMV-seronegative. The DNA reads as follows: TGTGCCAGCAGCTCACGAACCGGGACAGGGCCCGGTGGCTACACCTTC. This gives the protein CASSSRTGTGPGGYTF.